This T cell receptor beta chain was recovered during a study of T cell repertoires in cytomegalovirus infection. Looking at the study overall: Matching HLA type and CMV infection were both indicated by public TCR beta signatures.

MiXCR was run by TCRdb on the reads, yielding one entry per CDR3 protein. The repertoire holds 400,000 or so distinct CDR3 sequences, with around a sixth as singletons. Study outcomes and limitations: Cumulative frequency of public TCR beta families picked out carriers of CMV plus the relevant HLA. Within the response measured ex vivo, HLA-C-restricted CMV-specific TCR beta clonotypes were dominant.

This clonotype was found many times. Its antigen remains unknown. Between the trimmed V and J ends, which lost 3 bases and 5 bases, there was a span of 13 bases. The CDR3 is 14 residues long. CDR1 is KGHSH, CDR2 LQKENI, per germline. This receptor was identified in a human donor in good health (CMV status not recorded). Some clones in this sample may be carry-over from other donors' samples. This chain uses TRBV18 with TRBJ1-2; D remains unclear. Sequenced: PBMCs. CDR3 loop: CASSPSEGSYGYTF. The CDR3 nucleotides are TGTGCCAGCTCACCCTCCGAGGGTTCATATGGCTACACCTTC.